The next 17 T cell receptor beta chains were all read from a single sample in a study of glioma-infiltrating T cells after dendritic cell vaccination. Time point noted: after dendritic cell vaccination, including at tumor progression/relapse. TCRdb keeps only in-frame clones here, not all; method: immunoSEQ multiplex PCR. Among approximately 91,000 clones listed, roughly four fifths were seen once. Sequences were derived from blood, sampled after dendritic cell vaccination. Receptors originate from a human donor with glioblastoma.

This chain's CDR3 is CASSLMLAGRLFF. CDR3 nucleotide sequence: TGTGCCAGCAGCTTGATGCTAGCGGGGCGACTATTCTTC. This rearrangement joins TRBV5-5 to TRBJ2-1; the match to TRBD2 covers 9 bases. There are 13 residues in the CDR3. CDR1 SGHKS and CDR2 YYEKEE come from the germline V gene (reference sequence). The V segment lost 1 base and the J segment 16 bases; nucleotides outside the gene matches: 9.

In its sample, this clone was seen once. The chain couples TRBV6-1 to TRBJ1-5, with 7 bases matching TRBD1. The germline CDR1 and CDR2 sequences are MNHNS and SASEGT. The CDR3 contains 15 residues. V was clipped by 6 bases and J by 3 bases; unmatched bases: 8. The CDR3 DNA follows: TGTGCCAGCAGCGGAACGGGACAGATCAATCAGCCCCAGCATTTT. This codes for CASSGTGQINQPQHF.

CDR3 sequence (DNA): TGTGCCAGCAGTGAACAGGCAAACGAGCAGTACTTC. Residues: CASSEQANEQYF. This rearrangement joins TRBV2 to TRBJ2-7; no firm D call. The germline CDR1 and CDR2 sequences are SNHLY and FYNNEI. The CDR3 consists of 12 residues. V dropped 2 bases and J dropped 5 bases, with 7 bases sitting between them.

The rearrangement joins TRBV11-3 to TRBJ2-7; D is possibly TRBD2 (6 bases). The V end lost 8 bases, the J end lost 3 bases, and 17 bases lay between the germline ends. This CDR3 has 14 amino acids. Germline V CDR1 and CDR2: SGHNT, YENEEA. This CDR3 is CASSIADANYEQYF. Here the CDR3 DNA reads TGTGCCAGCTCCATAGCGGACGCGAACTACGAGCAGTACTTC.

The V call is TRBV5-1, the J call TRBJ2-1; tentatively, D is TRBD1 (6 bases). V lost 4 bases to trimming and J lost 0 bases, with 17 bases between them. CDR3 length equals 17 residues. Germline assignment: CDR1 SGHRS and CDR2 YFSETQ. CDR3 sequence: CASSTLPGTNSYNEQFF. CDR3 sequence (DNA): TGCGCCAGCAGCACCCTCCCCGGGACAAACTCCTACAATGAGCAGTTCTTC.

The V call is TRBV6-5, the J call TRBJ2-1; 7 bases fit TRBD1. The length of the CDR3 is 14 residues. The germline V gene encodes CDR1 MNHEY and CDR2 SVGAGI. Unmatched junction bases numbered 5, after V lost 6 bases and J lost 3 bases. In DNA, the CDR3 is TGTGCCAGCAGACCGACAGGGATCTACAATGAGCAGTTCTTC. It encodes CASRPTGIYNEQFF.

The chain links TRBV5-1 to TRBJ2-7; unclear D gene. The germline gives CDR1 SGHRS, CDR2 YFSETQ. The V end was cut by 0 bases, the J end by 5 bases, with 15 bases between. CDR3 length: 15 amino acids. In DNA form, the CDR3 reads TGCGCCAGCAGCTTGGTCCACAAGACTCGAGACGAGCAGTACTTC. Amino acids: CASSLVHKTRDEQYF.

J is TRBJ2-5 and V is TRBV5-1, with a weak D call TRBD1 (5 bases). The germline gives CDR1 SGHRS, CDR2 YFSETQ. V dropped 7 bases and J dropped 1 base, with 14 bases sitting between them. CDR3 length equals 14 residues. CDR3 bases: TGCGCCAGCTATCACCAGACAGCCCAAGAGACCCAGTACTTC. This sequence encodes CASYHQTAQETQYF.

The chain has TRBV5-1 and TRBJ2-1, with 7 nucleotides matching TRBD1. The germline V gene has CDR1 SGHRS and CDR2 YFSETQ. This CDR3 contains 13 residues. V lost 4 bases, J lost 9 bases, and 7 bases stayed unmatched. CDR3 sequence reads: CASSATGVAEQFF. In DNA, the CDR3 is TGCGCCAGCAGCGCTACAGGGGTAGCTGAGCAGTTCTTC.

The gene calls are TRBV27 and TRBJ2-3, with D possibly being TRBD1 (5 bases). This CDR3 region has 15 residues. Trimming took off 0 bases at V and 4 bases at J, with 11 bases between the two ends. Germline V CDR1 and CDR2: MNHEY, SMNVEV (reference sequence). CDR3 DNA: TGTGCCAGCAGTTTATCCACGGACACCTCAGATACGCAGTATTTT. Translation: CASSLSTDTSDTQYF.

The genes are TRBV9 and TRBJ2-1; 11 bases match TRBD2. Germline lookup yields CDR1 SGDLS and CDR2 YYNGEE. The CDR3 is 16 residues long. V shed 3 bases and J 7 bases; nucleotides not matched to a gene: 9. The CDR3 sequence: CASSATLAGAGNEQFF. CDR3 sequence (DNA): TGTGCCAGCAGCGCCACACTAGCGGGAGCGGGTAATGAGCAGTTCTTC.

The gene calls are TRBV5-6 and TRBJ2-2; 7 bases align to TRBD1. The ends lost 0 bases at V and 6 bases at J; junction bases unmatched: 5. Germline loops: CDR1 SGHDT, CDR2 YYEEEE. This CDR3 is built from 15 residues. As DNA, the CDR3 is TGTGCCAGCAGCTTGGTTAAAAGGGGGCCCGGGGAGCTGTTTTTT. Translated: CASSLVKRGPGELFF.

This clone was counted ten times or more. The V gene is TRBV6-5, the J gene TRBJ1-2; 7 bases agree with TRBD1. Germline V lookup: CDR1 MNHEY, CDR2 SVGAGI. The CDR3 extends over 13 amino acids. Unmatched junction bases numbered 9, after V lost 6 bases and J lost 8 bases. The CDR3 nucleotides are TGTGCCAGCAGGGACGACAGGGCAGGCGGCTACACCTTC. This gives the protein CASRDDRAGGYTF.

The genes are TRBV9 and TRBJ1-1, with D unclear. Trimming cost V 4 bases and J 3 bases, with 10 bases left between them. This CDR3 has 13 amino acids. Germline CDR1 SGDLS, CDR2 YYNGEE. The CDR3 sequence is CASSRREDTEAFF. The CDR3 region has the DNA TGTGCCAGCAGCCGTCGCGAGGACACTGAAGCTTTCTTT.

This clone was counted between two and nine times. This sequence joins TRBV18 and TRBJ1-2; no firm D call. Germline CDR1 reads KGHSH; CDR2 reads LQKENI. The CDR3 sequence is 13 residues long. Trimming cost V 2 bases and J 4 bases, with 8 bases left between them. The CDR3 is CASSPETLYGYTF. In DNA form, the CDR3 reads TGTGCCAGCTCACCAGAGACACTCTATGGCTACACCTTC.

V is TRBV5-1 and J is TRBJ2-1; TRBD2 matches 7 bases. CDR1 SGHRS and CDR2 YFSETQ come from the germline V gene. V was clipped by 3 bases and J by 0 bases; unmatched bases: 12. The CDR3 length is 18 residues. CDR3 region: CASSYPGGSGTSYNEQFF. CDR3 in DNA: TGCGCCAGCAGCTACCCCGGGGGGTCGGGGACCTCCTACAATGAGCAGTTCTTC.

J is TRBJ2-7 and V is TRBV29-1; perhaps TRBD1 as D (6 bases). Germline-derived CDR1 and CDR2 are SQVTM and ANQGSEA. This CDR3 is 18 amino acids long. Deletions cut 6 bases from V and 4 bases from J, with 31 bases between. The CDR3 protein is CSVVAAPELQGSVYEQYF. CDR3 nucleotide sequence: TGCAGCGTCGTAGCCGCCCCGGAGCTACAGGGTAGCGTTTACGAGCAGTACTTC.